This T cell receptor beta chain is from a study of T cell responses to AZD1222 COVID-19 vaccine. On the study more broadly: Second doses at about 4 or about 12 weeks were pooled. The study, taken as a whole, reports: Most donors were white British, females outnumbered males, and clonal diversity was possibly underestimated. The repertoires were collected only after the peak T cell response. Nearly half of spike-specific TCRs reportedly target unmutated variant regions.

Clones were sequenced by immunoSEQ multiplex PCR, and TCRdb holds only the in-frame ones, with some missing. The repertoire has about 100,000 clones, roughly 84% of them found once; the top ten carry about 3%. About this clone: Its antigen is unknown.

The CDR3 is made up of 14 amino acids. Germline CDR1 LNHNV, CDR2 YYDKDF (reference sequence). J lost 1 base, V lost 3 bases, and 2 bases had no gene match. The origin of this receptor is an adult in good health. Sequenced here: peripheral blood, sampled on day 0 of AZD1222 vaccination. The genes are TRBV15 and TRBJ1-1, with 7 bases identical to TRBD1. The CDR3: CATSRWDRNTEAFF. The CDR3 nucleotides read TGTGCCACCAGCAGGTGGGACAGGAACACTGAAGCTTTCTTT.